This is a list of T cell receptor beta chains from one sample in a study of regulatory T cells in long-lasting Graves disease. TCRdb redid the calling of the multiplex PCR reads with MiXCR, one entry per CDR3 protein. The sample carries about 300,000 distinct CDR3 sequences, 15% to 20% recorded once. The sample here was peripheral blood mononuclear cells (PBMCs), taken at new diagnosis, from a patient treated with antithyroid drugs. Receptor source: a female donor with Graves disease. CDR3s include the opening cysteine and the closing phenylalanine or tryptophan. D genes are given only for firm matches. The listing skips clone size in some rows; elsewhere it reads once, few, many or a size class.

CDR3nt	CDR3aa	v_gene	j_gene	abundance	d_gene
TGCGCCAGCAGTGAAGCGGGGCCCCCGGACGAGCAGTACTTC	CASSEAGPPDEQYF	TRBV10-2	TRBJ2-7	-	TRBD2
TGTGCCAGCAGCCCGATCCGAGGGGGCGGTCAGCCCCAGCATTTT	CASSPIRGGGQPQHF	TRBV12-3/TRBV12-4	TRBJ1-5	once	TRBD1
TGCAGCGTTGCGGGGGAACGACTAGCGGAGAATTACAATGAGCAGTTCTTC	CSVAGERLAENYNEQFF	TRBV29-1	TRBJ2-1	many	TRBD2
TGTGCCAGCATCCCGGGGGGGGGAAACTATGGCTACACCTTC	CASIPGGGNYGYTF	TRBV6-1	TRBJ1-2	many	-
TGTGCCAGCAGCACGACAGTCCAAGAGACCCAGTACTTC	CASSTTVQETQYF	TRBV7-8	TRBJ2-5	many	-
TGTGCCTCCCAGGGGGGGCTCGACACCGGGGAGCTGTTTTTT	CASQGGLDTGELFF	TRBV6-1	TRBJ2-2	many	-
TGTGCCAGCAGTGTAACAGGGGGCAACACCGGGGAGCTGTTTTTT	CASSVTGGNTGELFF	TRBV9	TRBJ2-2	many	TRBD1
TGCAGCGTTGATAGGAGGGGAGGCGAGCAGTACTTC	CSVDRRGGEQYF	TRBV29-1	TRBJ2-7	many	-
TGTGCCAGTAGGGCGGGAGGCGGGTACAATGAGCAGTTCTTC	CASRAGGGYNEQFF	TRBV19	TRBJ2-1	-	TRBD2
TGCAGTGCTAGAGCCCTGGGCAGCGGGAGGACAGATACGCAGTATTTT	CSARALGSGRTDTQYF	TRBV20-1	TRBJ2-3	many	TRBD2
TGTGCCAGCAGTTTTGTGGCTAGCGATGAGCAGTTCTTC	CASSFVASDEQFF	TRBV27	TRBJ2-1	many	-
TGTGCCAGCAGTTTAGGGGGGGCCCTCAACACCGGGGAGCTGTTTTTT	CASSLGGALNTGELFF	TRBV12-3/TRBV12-4	TRBJ2-2	many	-
TGTGCCACCAAACAGTACGCTAACTACAATGAGCAGTTCTTC	CATKQYANYNEQFF	TRBV18	TRBJ2-1	many	-
TGTGCCTGGAGTCCAGGTTCTGATACGCAGTATTTT	CAWSPGSDTQYF	TRBV30	TRBJ2-3	-	-
TGTGCCAGTAGTATATATGGCGGGAGGGCCTCTGTTGAGCAGTTCTTC	CASSIYGGRASVEQFF	TRBV19	TRBJ2-1	-	TRBD2
TGTGCCAGCAGTTCGGTTGGCGCTTACGAGCAGTACTTC	CASSSVGAYEQYF	TRBV6-5	TRBJ2-7	many	-